Listed here are 26 T cell receptor beta chains from one sample, sequenced in a study of blood T cells in healthy people across ages. Using a J-beta primer mix together with a sample-barcoded 5' primer, a second PCR was run for roughly 7 to 12 cycles. TCRdb ran MiXCR on the 5' RACE reads and lists one entry per CDR3 protein. Of hundreds of thousands of distinct CDR3 sequences in the sample, 40% to 50% were seen once. Sequencing used blood. The receptors derive from a man older than 75 in good health.

This clonotype was observed many times. This chain links TRBV29-1 with TRBJ1-2, with 8 bases identical to TRBD1. The CDR3 runs 14 residues. Trimming removed 5 bases from V and 5 bases from J; junction bases left unmatched: 10. Germline values: CDR1 SQVTM, CDR2 ANQGSEA. The CDR3 DNA reads as TGCAGCGTTATACCGAGGACAGGGTATTATGGCTACACCTTC. This gives the protein CSVIPRTGYYGYTF. The complete variable domain, with remaining parts taken from reference TRBV29-1 and TRBJ1-2, reads SAVISQKPSRDICQRGTSLTIQCQVDSQVTMMFWYRQQPGQSLTLIATANQGSEATYESGFVIDKFPISRPNLTFSTLTVSNMSPEDSSIYLCSVIPRTGYYGYTFGSGTRLTVV.

This clonotype occurred many times. This chain uses TRBV29-1 with TRBJ2-3, with TRBD2 matching over 11 bases. The germline V gene has CDR1 SQVTM and CDR2 ANQGSEA. The CDR3 has 16 amino acids. V was clipped by 3 bases and J by 3 bases; unmatched bases: 8. The CDR3 here is CSVDGLAGQMTDTQYF. The DNA for the CDR3 is TGCAGCGTTGATGGACTAGCGGGTCAGATGACAGATACGCAGTATTTT.

Concerning this clonotype itself: Since a much larger clone is just one base distant, this may be a read error. The rearrangement uses TRBV6-2 or TRBV6-3 and TRBJ2-5, with 9 nucleotides matching TRBD2. The CDR3 covers 14 residues. The V segment lost 4 bases and the J segment 7 bases; nucleotides outside the gene matches: 7. Germline V gives CDR1 MNHEY, CDR2 SVGEGT. This chain's CDR3 is CASSFGGGAGTQYF. In nucleotides, the CDR3 is TGTGCCAGCAGTTTCGGCGGGGGGGCAGGGACCCAGTACTTC.

The V call is TRBV4-3, the J call TRBJ1-5; D ambiguous. Germline CDR1 is LGHNA and CDR2 is YSLEER. Trimming took off 0 bases at V and 7 bases at J, with 7 bases between the two ends. The CDR3 consists of 13 residues. The CDR3 sequence is CASSQDRIQPQHF. CDR3 DNA: TGCGCCAGCAGCCAAGATAGGATACAGCCCCAGCATTTT.

As for this clonotype: A much larger clone lies a single base off, so this may be a read error. The V gene is TRBV29-1, the J gene TRBJ2-1; D is undetermined. The CDR3 runs to 13 residues. Looked up from germline, CDR1 is SQVTM and CDR2 is ANQGSEA. V lost 3 bases and J lost 13, with 19 bases in between. The CDR3 loop reads CSVDLLGQETQFF. CDR3 in DNA: TGCAGCGTTGATTTGCTAGGCCAAGAGACCCAGTTCTTC.

This chain uses TRBV20-1 with TRBJ2-3, with a tentative D call TRBD2 (5 bases). The germline V gene encodes CDR1 DFQATT and CDR2 SNEGSKA (reference sequence). This CDR3 is 15 amino acids long. Deletions cut 5 bases from V and 0 bases from J, with 15 bases between. CDR3 loop: CSAPNGEPSTDTQYF. Written as DNA, the CDR3 is TGCAGTGCTCCTAATGGGGAGCCTAGCACAGATACGCAGTATTTT.

This clonotype came up a few times. The chain has TRBV3-1 and TRBJ1-2; D may be TRBD1 (5 bases). Looked up from germline, CDR1 is LGHDT and CDR2 is YNNKEL (reference sequence). Trimming removed 2 bases at V and 7 bases at J, with 14 bases between. The CDR3 covers 14 residues. CDR3 sequence (DNA): TGTGCCAGCAGCCAACCCGTGGGGGACCCTGGCTACACCTTC. It encodes CASSQPVGDPGYTF.

The chain links TRBV7-3 to TRBJ2-3, with 13 bases identical to TRBD2. The CDR3 length is 17 residues. Per germline, CDR1 SGHTA and CDR2 FQGTGA. V trimming: 5 bases; J trimming: 4 bases; junction bases outside the gene matches: 9. The CDR3 here is CASSTTSGRGGADTQYF. The CDR3, as DNA: TGTGCCAGCAGCACCACTAGCGGGAGGGGAGGCGCAGATACGCAGTATTTT.

A remark on this clonotype: Sequence at one end of the junction differs from germline and may be a read error. This chain uses TRBV27 with TRBJ2-7; TRBD2 matches at 8 bases. The V gene's germline CDR1 is MNHEY and CDR2 SMNVEV (reference sequence). The CDR3 covers 17 residues. CDR3 nucleotide sequence: TGTGCCGGCAGTTCCGTTAGTAGGGCGGGAGGAGGCCATGAGCAGTACTTC. This codes for CAGSSVSRAGGGHEQYF.

Only a few counts were recorded for this clonotype. This chain uses TRBV25-1 with TRBJ1-2; tentative D call: TRBD1 (6 bases). The CDR3 length is 13 residues. V lost 2 bases and J lost 8, with 12 bases in between. Germline V lookup: CDR1 MGHDK, CDR2 SYGVNS. As DNA, the CDR3 is TGTGCCAGCAGTGAAACAGGGACTCGAGGCTACACCTTC. As protein: CASSETGTRGYTF.

This clonotype was recorded a few times. The chain links TRBV7-2 to TRBJ2-7; no firm D call. Germline CDR1 SGHTA, CDR2 FQGNSA. CDR3 length equals 16 residues. Trimming cost V 1 base and J 3 bases, with 16 bases left between them. CDR3 nucleotide sequence: TGTGCCAGCAGCTTAGGTGGCAGTATGAGCCTCTACGAGCAGTACTTC. It translates to CASSLGGSMSLYEQYF.

This clonotype was observed a handful of times. The chain has TRBV20-1 and TRBJ2-5; 10 positions match TRBD2. V shed 8 bases, J shed 4 bases, and the junction held 16 bases outside the gene matches. CDR3 length: 16 amino acids. The germline gives CDR1 DFQATT, CDR2 SNEGSKA (reference sequence). The CDR3 region has the DNA TGCAGTCCTAAATCACTAGCGGGAAAAAGGGGAGAGACCCAGTACTTC. This translates into CSPKSLAGKRGETQYF.

This clonotype was seen at least ten times. The V gene is TRBV29-1, the J gene TRBJ2-1; possibly TRBD2 for D (5 bases). The CDR3 consists of 12 residues. V was cut by 6 bases and J by 6 bases, with 12 bases left in between. Germline V gives CDR1 SQVTM, CDR2 ANQGSEA. Here the CDR3 DNA reads TGCAGCGTAACGGGGAATACCAATGAGCAGTTCTTC. Amino acids: CSVTGNTNEQFF.

CDR3 sequence (DNA): TGTGCCAGCAGCTTGAACGGACGCATCTACTCTGGGGCCAACGTCCTGACTTTC. Protein: CASSLNGRIYSGANVLTF. The chain is built from TRBV5-6 and TRBJ2-6; D ambiguous. Germline V gene lookup returns CDR1 SGHDT and CDR2 YYEEEE. This CDR3 comprises 18 residues. V was pared by 1 base and J by 0 bases, with 14 bases between.

This chain connects TRBV20-1 to TRBJ2-5; 9 bases match TRBD1. V shed 1 base, J shed 0 bases, and the junction held 9 bases outside the gene matches. Germline V gives CDR1 DFQATT, CDR2 SNEGSKA (reference sequence). The CDR3 is 17 amino acids. CDR3: CSARGRTGGGDQETQYF. CDR3 DNA: TGCAGTGCTAGAGGGAGAACAGGGGGCGGTGACCAAGAGACCCAGTACTTC.

The chain has TRBV4-2 and TRBJ2-4, with TRBD1 matching 8 bases. Looked up from germline, CDR1 is LGHNA and CDR2 is YNFKEQ. The CDR3 spans 15 residues. V was clipped by 1 base and J by 5 bases; unmatched bases: 4. The CDR3 sequence is CASSQGQGAQNIQYF. CDR3 sequence (DNA): TGTGCCAGCAGCCAAGGGCAGGGGGCCCAAAACATTCAGTACTTC.

V is TRBV6-2 or TRBV6-3 and J is TRBJ2-4, with D possibly being TRBD1 or TRBD2 (5 bases each). The CDR3 is made up of 15 amino acids. With 4 bases removed from V and 0 bases from J, the gap between germline ends came to 10 bases. Germline V gives CDR1 MNHEY, CDR2 SVGEGT. As DNA, the CDR3 is TGTGCCAGCAGTTTCGGGGCCCAAGCCAAAAACATTCAGTACTTC. Encoded protein: CASSFGAQAKNIQYF.

This rearrangement joins TRBV29-1 to TRBJ1-1; 7 positions match TRBD1. V lost 6 bases to trimming and J lost 7 bases; unmatched junction nucleotides: 2. This CDR3 region has 10 residues. Per the germline V gene, CDR1 is SQVTM and CDR2 is ANQGSEA. The CDR3 reads CSVRTGEAFF. CDR3 DNA: TGCAGCGTCCGGACAGGTGAAGCTTTCTTT. The variable domain in full, completed from reference TRBV29-1 and TRBJ1-1, reads SAVISQKPSRDICQRGTSLTIQCQVDSQVTMMFWYRQQPGQSLTLIATANQGSEATYESGFVIDKFPISRPNLTFSTLTVSNMSPEDSSIYLCSVRTGEAFFGQGTRLTVV.

The chain employs TRBV7-2 and TRBJ2-7, with D perhaps TRBD2 (6 bases). The CDR3 extends over 16 amino acids. Between the trimmed V and J ends, which lost 7 bases and 0 bases, there was a span of 19 bases. Per germline, CDR1 SGHTA and CDR2 FQGNSA. The CDR3 here is CASTLEGSSGSYEQYF. The CDR3 bases are TGTGCCAGCACCCTCGAGGGTAGTAGCGGCTCCTACGAGCAGTACTTC.

This chain connects TRBV7-2 to TRBJ2-7; no reliable D call. The end of the DNA aligns better with TRBJ2-5, so the J call may be wrong. This CDR3 is built from 16 residues. Looked up from germline, CDR1 is SGHTA and CDR2 is FQGNSA. Here the CDR3 reads CASSSRRDSSEETQYF. DNA of the CDR3: TGTGCCAGCAGCTCGCGGCGCGACTCCTCGGAAGAGACCCAGTACTTC.

This clonotype was detected many times. V usage is TRBV28 and J usage is TRBJ2-6; D uncertain. The V gene's germline CDR1 is MDHEN and CDR2 SYDVKM. The CDR3 covers 12 residues. Deletions cut 8 bases from V and 0 bases from J, with 2 bases between. For the CDR3, the DNA is TGTGCCAGCTGCTCTGGGGCCAACGTCCTGACTTTC. The encoded protein is CASCSGANVLTF.

The V and J genes are TRBV6-2 or TRBV6-3 and TRBJ2-5; 9 bases align to TRBD1. The J call may not be correct, given that the DNA end is closer to TRBJ2-7. The germline V gene has CDR1 MNHEY and CDR2 SVGEGT. The CDR3 is 16 amino acids. The CDR3 here is CASSPILGTGQYEQYF. The DNA for the CDR3 is TGTGCCAGCAGTCCGATCTTGGGGACAGGGCAATACGAGCAGTACTTC.

This rearrangement joins TRBV7-2 to TRBJ2-5; 12 nucleotides align to TRBD1. Trimming removed 5 bases from V and 5 bases from J; junction bases left unmatched: 9. CDR1 SGHTA and CDR2 FQGNSA come from the germline V gene. CDR3 length: 16 residues. CDR3 nucleotides: TGTGCCAGCAGCGTAGGGACAGGGGGCTTTTTGGAGACCCAGTACTTC. Protein sequence: CASSVGTGGFLETQYF.

The chain carries TRBV7-9 and TRBJ2-7; D perhaps matches TRBD1 (7 bases). The assigned J gene may be wrong: the sequence end matches TRBJ2-5 better. Germline V gives CDR1 SEHNR, CDR2 FQNEAQ (reference sequence). The CDR3 runs 12 residues. CDR3 coding DNA: TGTGCCAGCATGACAGGGAGGGAGACCCAGTACTTC. Translation gives CASMTGRETQYF.

Concerning this clonotype: A much larger clone lies one base from this, so it may be a read error. This chain joins TRBV15 and TRBJ2-7; 8 bases map to TRBD2. The junction had 15 bases not matched to a gene; V was cut back by 1 base and J by 10 bases. The germline V gene encodes CDR1 LNHNV and CDR2 YYDKDF (reference sequence). This CDR3 region has 16 residues. In nucleotides, the CDR3 is TGTGCCACCAGCAGAGGTTCACGGGCGGGGGGAAACACTCAGTACTTC. Translation gives CATSRGSRAGGNTQYF.

This clonotype turned up a few times. The chain carries TRBV20-1 and TRBJ2-3, with 11 bases that match TRBD2. CDR1 is DFQATT, CDR2 SNEGSKA, per germline (reference sequence). The length of the CDR3 is 15 residues. The junction had 7 bases not matched to a gene; V was cut back by 3 bases and J by 5 bases. The chain's CDR3 is CSARTTSGSGDTQYF. The DNA of the CDR3 is TGCAGTGCTAGGACCACTAGCGGGAGTGGAGATACGCAGTATTTT.